This T cell receptor beta chain was identified during a study of identical twins. Study findings and constraints: There were fewer insertions in abundant cord blood beta clonotypes, but memory repertoires showed no such pattern. Among beta out-of-frame sequences, excess sharing between twins appeared weaker.

Germline values: CDR1 SGHTA, CDR2 FQGNSA. This CDR3 spans 18 amino acids. The V segment lost 5 bases and the J segment 1 base; nucleotides outside the gene matches: 10. Unique molecular identifiers were present on cDNA, and template switching added a universal primer site. MiXCR, applied by TCRdb to the 5' RACE reads, yields one record per CDR3 protein. The sample consists of fewer than 550,000 distinct CDR3 sequences, around 15% of them appearing once. Worth noting for this clonotype: What it binds is unknown.

This sample also belongs to another study, concerning yellow fever vaccine responses in identical twins. From that paper: The T cell response to vaccination in identical twins was reportedly partly convergent and partly personalized.

Sequenced sample: CD4+ T cells sorted from blood. The rearrangement uses TRBV7-2 and TRBJ2-3, with 12 bases that match TRBD2. This receptor was obtained from a woman younger than 35 in good health. In nucleotides, the CDR3 is TGTGCCAGCAGCGCTAGCGGGAGGGCCGGTGTTGGCACAGATACGCAGTATTTT. This encodes CASSASGRAGVGTDTQYF.